These 20 T cell receptor beta chains were all obtained from the same sample, sequenced in a study of response to subunit inactivated influenza vaccine. MiXCR, applied by TCRdb to the RT-PCR reads, yields one record per CDR3 protein. The sample contains around 600,000 distinct CDR3 sequences, 11% of which appear only once. This sample also appeared in a second study, on T cells expressing NK-cell markers. That paper adds: Beta-chain TCR cDNA was generated via 5'RACE template switching with UMIs.

The specimen comprised PBMCs from blood, sampled on the day of vaccination. Receptors originate from a man in his fifties or sixties who received an inactivated influenza vaccine.

This clonotype was detected many times. The chain links TRBV6-2 or TRBV6-3 to TRBJ2-1; TRBD2 aligns across 9 bases. V shed 2 bases, J shed 7 bases, and the junction held 3 bases outside the gene matches. CDR1 and CDR2 from the germline V gene are MNHEY and SVGEGT. CDR3 length equals 14 residues. CDR3 protein: CASSYQREVNEQFF. DNA of the CDR3: TGTGCCAGCAGTTACCAGCGGGAGGTAAATGAGCAGTTCTTC.

This clonotype was counted only a few times. The V gene is TRBV7-8, the J gene TRBJ2-2; TRBD2 matches at 14 bases. The CDR3 is made up of 17 amino acids. The trim removed 5 bases at V and 3 bases at J, leaving 5 bases unmatched. CDR1 is SGHVS, CDR2 FQNEAQ, per germline. CDR3 nucleotides: TGTGCCAGCAGCCAGACTAGCGGGGGGGCGTACACCGGGGAGCTGTTTTTT. Translation: CASSQTSGGAYTGELFF.

This chain links TRBV14 with TRBJ2-7, with a tentative D call TRBD1 (5 bases). V was cut by 1 base and J by 4 bases, with 17 bases left in between. The CDR3 is 16 amino acids. Per the germline V gene, CDR1 is SGHDN and CDR2 is FVKESK. The CDR3 spells CASSQGSRAVKYEQYF. In DNA, the CDR3 is TGTGCCAGCAGCCAAGGGAGCAGGGCAGTTAAGTACGAGCAGTACTTC.

The CDR3 reads CASRPDTGTSGSNPYEQYF. CDR3 nucleotide sequence: TGTGCCAGCAGGCCAGATACCGGGACTAGCGGGAGTAATCCCTACGAGCAGTACTTC. The chain combines TRBV11-1 with TRBJ2-7; 14 bases map to TRBD2. This CDR3 has 19 amino acids. With 6 bases clipped from V and 2 bases from J, the junction kept 15 bases outside the gene matches. The germline V gene encodes CDR1 SGHAT and CDR2 FQDESV (reference sequence).

To note about this clonotype: Relative to the germline gene, one junction end is altered; a read error may explain this. The chain links TRBV29-1 to TRBJ2-7, with D unclear. Germline V gives CDR1 SQVTM, CDR2 ANQGSEA. The CDR3 runs 12 residues. The CDR3 region is CSVVQTGLELHF. The CDR3 DNA follows: TGCAGCGTTGTCCAAACCGGCCTGGAGCTCCACTTC.

This clonotype was detected a few times. The chain employs TRBV20-1 and TRBJ2-7; the D is unclear. Looked up from germline, CDR1 is DFQATT and CDR2 is SNEGSKA (reference sequence). Trimming took 2 bases from V and 2 from J, leaving 10 bases between them. The CDR3 covers 13 residues. CDR3 residues: CSARYRPPYEQYF. CDR3 coding DNA: TGCAGTGCTAGATATCGGCCGCCCTACGAGCAGTACTTC.

This clonotype was observed at least ten times. The gene calls are TRBV15 and TRBJ2-2; TRBD2 matches 14 bases. Germline CDR1 LNHNV, CDR2 YYDKDF (reference sequence). Trimming removed 2 bases from V and 4 bases from J; junction bases left unmatched: 15. The CDR3 has 21 amino acids. As DNA, the CDR3 is TGTGCCACCAGCAGACCCCCGGGACTAGCGGGAGTAGGAACCACCACCGGGGAGCTGTTTTTT. Its translation: CATSRPPGLAGVGTTTGELFF. Full variable domain (remainder filled in from reference TRBV15 and TRBJ2-2): DAMVIQNPRYQVTQFGKPVTLSCSQTLNHNVMYWYQQKSSQAPKLLFHYYDKDFNNEADTPDNFQSRRPNTSFCFLDIRSPGLGDTAMYLCATSRPPGLAGVGTTTGELFFGEGSRLTVL.

This clonotype was seen more than once but under ten times. V gene TRBV5-1 combines with J gene TRBJ1-2; D not resolved. V was cut by 0 bases and J by 4 bases, with 7 bases left in between. CDR1 is SGHRS and CDR2 is YFSETQ in the germline V gene. The CDR3 runs to 13 residues. CDR3: CASSLDLSYGYTF. CDR3 coding DNA: TGCGCCAGCAGCTTGGATCTCAGCTATGGCTACACCTTC.

This clonotype was found a few times. The chain employs TRBV20-1 and TRBJ2-1; 8 bases line up with TRBD1. This CDR3 is built from 15 residues. The germline gives CDR1 DFQATT, CDR2 SNEGSKA (reference sequence). With 5 bases clipped from V and 0 bases from J, the junction kept 6 bases outside the gene matches. The CDR3 loop reads CSASGRGPSYNEQFF. The CDR3 coding sequence is TGCAGTGCTTCGGGCAGGGGGCCCTCCTACAATGAGCAGTTCTTC.

This clonotype has just a few counts. This chain connects TRBV2 to TRBJ2-7; D gene unclear. In germline, CDR1 is SNHLY, CDR2 FYNNEI. There are 13 residues in the CDR3. V was clipped by 1 base and J by 12 bases, with 16 bases between them. The chain's CDR3 is CASSEGTAPPRYF. The DNA of the CDR3 is TGTGCCAGCAGTGAAGGGACGGCGCCTCCCAGGTACTTC.

There are a few counts of this clonotype. The rearrangement links TRBV5-1 to TRBJ2-5, with D perhaps assigned TRBD1 or TRBD2 (5 bases each). In germline, CDR1 is SGHRS, CDR2 YFSETQ. The ends were cut back, 4 bases at V and 1 base at J, with 14 bases in the middle. This CDR3 is 15 amino acids long. CDR3 sequence reads: CASSPGRLFQETQYF. In DNA form, the CDR3 reads TGCGCCAGCAGCCCGGGACGGCTTTTCCAAGAGACCCAGTACTTC.

This clonotype was seen repeatedly, ten times or more. The CDR3 here is CASSLGQGNSPLHF. The CDR3 DNA is TGTGCCAGCAGTTTAGGTCAGGGTAATTCACCCCTCCACTTT. V and J are TRBV12-3 or TRBV12-4 and TRBJ1-6; D possibly corresponds to TRBD1 (5 bases). This CDR3 comprises 14 residues. V lost 1 base to trimming and J lost 6 bases, with 7 bases between them.

This clonotype was seen more than once but under ten times. V and J are TRBV5-6 and TRBJ2-7; 8 bases align to TRBD1. V dropped 3 bases and J dropped 2; count of bases not matched to a gene: 7. The CDR3 consists of 15 residues. Germline CDR1 reads SGHDT; CDR2 reads YYEEEE. CDR3 DNA sequence: TGTGCCAGCAGCTGGACAGGGCGGGGACCCTACGAGCAGTACTTC. Its translation is CASSWTGRGPYEQYF.

The table lists this clonotype with a few counts. The rearrangement uses TRBV19 and TRBJ2-3; 8 bases are shared with TRBD1. Germline V CDR1 and CDR2: LNHDA, SQIVND (reference sequence). J lost 0 bases, V lost 5 bases, and 13 bases had no gene match. The CDR3 is 18 residues long. The DNA for the CDR3 is TGTGCCAGTAGTCTCGACAGGGGTCCATTTTCTAGCACAGATACGCAGTATTTT. Its translation is CASSLDRGPFSSTDTQYF.

This clonotype was observed at least ten times. The chain combines TRBV21-1 with TRBJ2-7; the table gives TRBD1 as D, unverified against the DNA. TRBV21-1 is deemed a pseudogene. The CDR3 has 15 amino acids. The CDR3, as DNA: TGTGCCAGCAGCAATATTGGGACAGGATGTTGCGAGCAGTACTTC. It codes for CASSNIGTGCCEQYF.

This clonotype has a handful of counts. V gene TRBV29-1 combines with J gene TRBJ2-1; 8 positions agree with TRBD2. The CDR3 sequence is 17 residues long. Germline loops: CDR1 SQVTM, CDR2 ANQGSEA. J was trimmed by 0 bases and V by 0 bases; bases with no gene match: 7. The CDR3: CSVEDRRLASSYNEQFF. The DNA for the CDR3 is TGCAGCGTTGAAGACCGAAGACTAGCGAGCTCCTACAATGAGCAGTTCTTC.

This clonotype showed up just a few times. The rearrangement uses TRBV12-3 or TRBV12-4 and TRBJ2-7; D is uncertain. The CDR3 covers 15 residues. V was cut by 4 bases and J by 5 bases, with 18 bases left in between. For the CDR3, the DNA is TGTGCCAGCAGTTACTTACACGTAACGGGCCACGAGCAGTACTTC. Protein: CASSYLHVTGHEQYF.

The chain is built from TRBV7-2 and TRBJ2-1, with D possibly being TRBD1 (5 bases). V was shortened by 3 bases and J by 8 bases, with 11 bases between the two germline ends. Germline V gives CDR1 SGHTA, CDR2 FQGNSA. CDR3 size: 13 residues. The CDR3, as DNA: TGTGCCAGCAGCTTCCGACAGTCCCATGAGCAGTTCTTC. Translated, it gives CASSFRQSHEQFF.

Here the CDR3 reads CSASLEFGPNTGELFF. The CDR3 DNA sequence: TGCAGTGCTAGTCTGGAGTTTGGACCGAACACCGGGGAGCTGTTTTTT. The rearrangement joins TRBV20-1 to TRBJ2-2; D uncertain. V lost 3 bases to trimming and J lost 0 bases, with 14 bases between them. CDR1 and CDR2 (germline): DFQATT, SNEGSKA (reference sequence). The CDR3 runs 16 residues.

The chain carries TRBV5-6 and TRBJ1-2; tentatively, D is TRBD1 (5 bases). Germline V gene lookup returns CDR1 SGHDT and CDR2 YYEEEE. This CDR3 is 14 amino acids long. Trimming removed 0 bases at V and 7 bases at J, with 13 bases between. CDR3: CASSLVRGEGGYTF. CDR3 nucleotides: TGTGCCAGCAGCTTGGTACGGGGCGAGGGTGGCTACACCTTC.